A selection of T cell receptor beta chains follows, all from one sample in a study of CD8 T cells in Susac syndrome. MiXCR, applied by TCRdb to the immunoSEQ multiplex PCR reads, yields one record per CDR3 protein. In the table there are about 130,000 distinct CDR3 sequences, about 90% of which are singletons. Sequenced sample: CD8+ T cells from PBMCs. Source of these receptors: a human donor with multiple sclerosis. Both conserved end residues are part of each CDR3. D genes are given only for firm matches. Clone size is given for some rows only: seen once, a few or many times, or a class if the clone is expanded.

d_call: NA; clone_size: NA; v_call: TRBV6-5; j_call: TRBJ1-5; cdr3_aa: CASSYGRGYDNQPQHF; cdr3_nt: TGTGCCAGCAGTTACGGGCGGGGATACGACAATCAGCCCCAGCATTTT
d_call: NA; clone_size: NA; v_call: TRBV19; j_call: TRBJ2-1; cdr3_aa: CASMNNYNEQFF; cdr3_nt: TGTGCCAGTATGAACAATTACAATGAGCAGTTCTTC
d_call: NA; clone_size: NA; v_call: TRBV24-1; j_call: TRBJ1-1; cdr3_aa: CATSERGTEAFF; cdr3_nt: TGTGCCACCAGTGAACGGGGGACTGAAGCTTTCTTT
d_call: NA; clone_size: once; v_call: TRBV24-1; j_call: TRBJ1-1; cdr3_aa: CATSEMGMAFF; cdr3_nt: TGTGCCACCAGTGAAATGGGGATGGCTTTCTTT
d_call: NA; clone_size: NA; v_call: TRBV5-1; j_call: TRBJ1-2; cdr3_aa: CASSTSSRDTYGYTF; cdr3_nt: TGCGCCAGCAGCACGTCGAGTCGGGACACCTATGGCTACACCTTC
d_call: TRBD1; clone_size: NA; v_call: TRBV3-1; j_call: TRBJ1-2; cdr3_aa: CASSARTGNYGYTF; cdr3_nt: TGTGCCAGCAGCGCTCGGACAGGGAACTATGGCTACACCTTC
d_call: TRBD1; clone_size: NA; v_call: TRBV6-2/TRBV6-3; j_call: TRBJ2-1; cdr3_aa: CASSYEGQVYNEQFF; cdr3_nt: TGTGCCAGCAGTTACGAGGGACAGGTATACAATGAGCAGTTCTTC
d_call: TRBD2; clone_size: NA; v_call: TRBV10-3; j_call: TRBJ2-5; cdr3_aa: CAISDSLAEETQYF; cdr3_nt: TGTGCCATCAGCGACTCGCTAGCGGAAGAGACCCAGTACTTC
d_call: TRBD2; clone_size: NA; v_call: TRBV5-1; j_call: TRBJ2-3; cdr3_aa: CASSLGTSSDTQYF; cdr3_nt: TGCGCCAGCAGCTTAGGGACTAGCTCAGATACGCAGTATTTT
d_call: NA; clone_size: NA; v_call: TRBV9; j_call: TRBJ2-2; cdr3_aa: CASSDFRDDRTGELFF; cdr3_nt: TGTGCCAGCAGCGATTTCCGGGACGACCGAACCGGGGAGCTGTTTTTT
d_call: TRBD2; clone_size: NA; v_call: TRBV5-4; j_call: TRBJ2-2; cdr3_aa: CASSSGLAGTFGELFF; cdr3_nt: TGTGCCAGCAGCTCAGGACTAGCGGGAACGTTTGGGGAGCTGTTTTTT
d_call: NA; clone_size: once; v_call: TRBV7-2; j_call: TRBJ2-1; cdr3_aa: CASSLARFGDNEQFF; cdr3_nt: TGTGCCAGCAGCTTAGCGCGGTTTGGAGACAATGAGCAGTTCTTC
d_call: NA; clone_size: once; v_call: TRBV20-1; j_call: TRBJ1-5; cdr3_aa: CSARRAGGLDQHF; cdr3_nt: TGCAGTGCTAGACGAGCGGGAGGCCTGGACCAGCATTTT
d_call: TRBD2; clone_size: NA; v_call: TRBV27; j_call: TRBJ2-1; cdr3_aa: CASSFSGGNEQFF; cdr3_nt: TGTGCCAGCAGTTTCTCGGGGGGGAATGAGCAGTTCTTC
d_call: NA; clone_size: NA; v_call: TRBV5-6; j_call: TRBJ1-5; cdr3_aa: CASSPAGGPAQHF; cdr3_nt: TGTGCCAGCAGTCCCGCGGGGGGACCGGCCCAGCATTTT
d_call: NA; clone_size: once; v_call: TRBV7-9; j_call: TRBJ1-2; cdr3_aa: CASSSPFGYGYTF; cdr3_nt: TGTGCCAGCAGCTCCCCATTTGGCTATGGCTACACCTTC
d_call: TRBD1; clone_size: few; v_call: TRBV27; j_call: TRBJ2-7; cdr3_aa: CASSPQGAGLEQYF; cdr3_nt: TGTGCCAGCAGCCCCCAGGGGGCAGGTCTCGAGCAGTACTTC
d_call: NA; clone_size: NA; v_call: TRBV24-1; j_call: TRBJ2-5; cdr3_aa: CATSDYGETQYF; cdr3_nt: TGTGCCACCAGTGATTATGGGGAGACCCAGTACTTC
d_call: NA; clone_size: once; v_call: TRBV15; j_call: TRBJ2-1; cdr3_aa: CATSRTRGLTEQFF; cdr3_nt: TGTGCCACCAGCAGGACTAGGGGGTTGACTGAGCAGTTCTTC
d_call: TRBD2; clone_size: NA; v_call: TRBV6-5; j_call: TRBJ2-5; cdr3_aa: CASSYPKIGLAGVYQETQYF; cdr3_nt: TGTGCCAGCAGTTACCCGAAAATAGGACTAGCGGGAGTATACCAAGAGACCCAGTACTTC
d_call: TRBD2; clone_size: NA; v_call: TRBV2; j_call: TRBJ2-7; cdr3_aa: CASLLWRENYEQYF; cdr3_nt: TGTGCCAGCCTTCTGTGGCGGGAGAACTACGAGCAGTACTTC
d_call: TRBD2; clone_size: NA; v_call: TRBV4-1; j_call: TRBJ2-3; cdr3_aa: CASSQAGTSLDTQYF; cdr3_nt: TGCGCCAGCAGCCAGGCGGGGACTAGTTTGGATACGCAGTATTTT
d_call: TRBD2; clone_size: once; v_call: TRBV20-1; j_call: TRBJ2-1; cdr3_aa: CSARDPKREGNEQFF; cdr3_nt: TGCAGTGCTAGAGATCCCAAGCGGGAGGGGAATGAGCAGTTCTTC
d_call: TRBD2; clone_size: NA; v_call: TRBV29-1; j_call: TRBJ2-2; cdr3_aa: CSVVAGGGRETGELFF; cdr3_nt: TGCAGCGTTGTGGCGGGGGGCGGGAGGGAGACCGGGGAGCTGTTTTTT
d_call: TRBD1; clone_size: NA; v_call: TRBV6-2/TRBV6-3; j_call: TRBJ2-3; cdr3_aa: CASSYPTGVPDTQYF; cdr3_nt: TGTGCCAGCAGTTACCCGACAGGGGTTCCAGATACGCAGTATTTT
d_call: NA; clone_size: NA; v_call: TRBV5-4; j_call: TRBJ1-4; cdr3_aa: CASKDSAGEKLFF; cdr3_nt: TGTGCCAGCAAGGATTCGGCGGGTGAAAAACTGTTTTTT
d_call: NA; clone_size: NA; v_call: TRBV24-1; j_call: TRBJ1-1; cdr3_aa: CATLNRDHTEAFF; cdr3_nt: TGTGCCACCCTCAACAGGGACCACACTGAAGCTTTCTTT